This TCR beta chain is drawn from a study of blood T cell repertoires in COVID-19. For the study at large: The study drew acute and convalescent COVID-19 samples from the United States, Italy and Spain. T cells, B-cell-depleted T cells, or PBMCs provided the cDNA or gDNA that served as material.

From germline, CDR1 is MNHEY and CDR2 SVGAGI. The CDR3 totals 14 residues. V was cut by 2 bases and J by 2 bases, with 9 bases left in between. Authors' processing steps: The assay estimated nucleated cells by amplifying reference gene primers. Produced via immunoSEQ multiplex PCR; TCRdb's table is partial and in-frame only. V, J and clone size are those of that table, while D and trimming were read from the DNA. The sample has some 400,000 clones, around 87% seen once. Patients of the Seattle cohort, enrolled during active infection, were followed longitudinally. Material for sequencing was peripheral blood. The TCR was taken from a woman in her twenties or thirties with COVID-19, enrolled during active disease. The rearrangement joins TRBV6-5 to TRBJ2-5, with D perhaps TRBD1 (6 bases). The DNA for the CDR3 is TGTGCCAGCAGTTACCTGGACAGTCAAGAGACCCAGTACTTC. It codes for CASSYLDSQETQYF.